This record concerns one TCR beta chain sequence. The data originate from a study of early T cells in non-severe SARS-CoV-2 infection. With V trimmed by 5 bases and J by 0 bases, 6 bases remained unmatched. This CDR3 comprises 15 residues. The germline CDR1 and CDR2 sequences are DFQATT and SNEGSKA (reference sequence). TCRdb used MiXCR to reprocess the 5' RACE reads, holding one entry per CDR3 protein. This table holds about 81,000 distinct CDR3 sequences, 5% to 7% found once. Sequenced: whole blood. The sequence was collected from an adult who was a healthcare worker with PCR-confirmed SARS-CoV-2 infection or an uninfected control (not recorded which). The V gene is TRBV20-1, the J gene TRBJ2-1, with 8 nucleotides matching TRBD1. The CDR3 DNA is TGCAGTGCTGAAAGGGACAGGCGCTCCTACAATGAGCAGTTCTTC. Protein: CSAERDRRSYNEQFF.